This entry describes one T cell receptor (beta chain). Its antigen is still unknown. This record comes from a study of cytomegalovirus exposure and HLA in healthy donors. Study-level points and caveats: Listed as cytomegalovirus-associated were about 160 TCR beta chains.

Amplification used 60 Vbeta primers and 13 Jbeta primers. Produced via immunoSEQ multiplex PCR; TCRdb's table is partial and in-frame only. This repertoire includes 75,000 to 90,000 clones. Germline V gives CDR1 MNHEY, CDR2 SVGAGI. Germline trimming cut 6 bases from V and 4 bases from J; bases unmatched to any gene: 7. This CDR3 comprises 14 residues. The rearrangement uses TRBV6-5 and TRBJ2-7, with 9 bases matching TRBD2. Sequenced material: PBMCs. The origin of this receptor is an older woman in good health and CMV-seronegative. The CDR3 nucleotides read TGTGCCAGCAGGACCGGGACTAGCCGTTACGAGCAGTACTTC. This gives the protein CASRTGTSRYEQYF.